This entry lists 5 T cell receptor beta chains sequenced from one sample in a study of beta chain features in type 1 diabetes. Antigens of these TCRs are unknown. TCRB transcripts that were expressed got sequenced, as all of the isolated RNA had been reverse transcribed. Libraries were prepared by immunoSEQ multiplex PCR; TCRdb keeps only in-frame clonotypes and omits some of them. The table records some 350,000 clones, about 13% of them present only once. Study-wide results and caveats: TCRB CDR3s were moderately but significantly shorter in Type 1 diabetes patients in all four CD4+ subsets.

Specimen: naive CD4+ T cells from blood. The source of these receptors is a woman aged 18-29 years with type 1 diabetes.

This clone was picked up a small number of times. The DNA of the CDR3 is TGTGCCAGCAGTTACGGGCAGGCCGGTGGCTACACCTTC. Translation: CASSYGQAGGYTF. The genes are TRBV6-5 and TRBJ1-2; D not certain. This CDR3 is built from 13 residues. V was shortened by 2 bases and J by 7 bases, with 11 bases between the two germline ends. CDR1 is MNHEY and CDR2 is SVGAGI in the germline V gene.

This rearrangement joins TRBV4-1 to TRBJ1-5; TRBD1 matches 7 bases. CDR1 MGHRA and CDR2 YSYEKL come from the germline V gene. With 3 bases clipped from V and 6 bases from J, the junction kept 11 bases outside the gene matches. This CDR3 has 16 amino acids. The CDR3 DNA reads as TGCGCCAGCAGCCAGAGGGGACAGCTGCTCGGTCAGCCCCAGCATTTT. Amino acids: CASSQRGQLLGQPQHF.

This clone was counted between two and nine times. This sequence joins TRBV2 and TRBJ2-5, with 12 bases fitting TRBD2. The CDR3 has 17 amino acids. Trimming removed 3 bases from V and 7 bases from J; junction bases left unmatched: 12. Germline V gene data show CDR1 as SNHLY and CDR2 as FYNNEI. CDR3 DNA sequence: TGTGCCAGCAGTGAGCCTAGCGGGAGGGCCGCTGGGGGGACCCAGTACTTC. It specifies CASSEPSGRAAGGTQYF.

This chain links TRBV18 with TRBJ1-2; 7 bases align to TRBD1. Germline CDR1 is KGHSH and CDR2 is LQKENI. This CDR3 region has 14 residues. V shed 3 bases and J 4 bases; nucleotides not matched to a gene: 5. This CDR3 reads CASSPEDRPYGYTF. For the CDR3, the DNA is TGTGCCAGCTCACCCGAGGACAGGCCCTATGGCTACACCTTC.

This rearrangement joins TRBV7-9 to TRBJ1-1; TRBD1 matches 7 bases. V shed 5 bases, J shed 4 bases, and the junction held 7 bases outside the gene matches. CDR1 and CDR2 (germline): SEHNR, FQNEAQ (reference sequence). The CDR3 extends over 14 amino acids. CDR3 in DNA: TGTGCCAGCAGCCCGACAGGGTGGGTCACTGAAGCTTTCTTT. Its translation: CASSPTGWVTEAFF.